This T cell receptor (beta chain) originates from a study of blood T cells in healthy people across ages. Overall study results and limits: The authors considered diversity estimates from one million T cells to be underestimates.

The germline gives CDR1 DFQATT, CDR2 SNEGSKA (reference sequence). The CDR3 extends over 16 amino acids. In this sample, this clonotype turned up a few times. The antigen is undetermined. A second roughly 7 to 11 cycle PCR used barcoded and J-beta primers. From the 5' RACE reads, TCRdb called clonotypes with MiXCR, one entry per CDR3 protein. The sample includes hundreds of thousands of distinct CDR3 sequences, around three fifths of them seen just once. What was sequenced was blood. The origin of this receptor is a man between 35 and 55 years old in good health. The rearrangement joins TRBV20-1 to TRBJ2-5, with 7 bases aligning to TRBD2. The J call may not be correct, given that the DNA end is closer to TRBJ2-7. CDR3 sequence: CSARKNPGTNIYEQYF. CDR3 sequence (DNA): TGCAGTGCTAGAAAGAACCCCGGGACTAATATCTACGAGCAGTACTTC.